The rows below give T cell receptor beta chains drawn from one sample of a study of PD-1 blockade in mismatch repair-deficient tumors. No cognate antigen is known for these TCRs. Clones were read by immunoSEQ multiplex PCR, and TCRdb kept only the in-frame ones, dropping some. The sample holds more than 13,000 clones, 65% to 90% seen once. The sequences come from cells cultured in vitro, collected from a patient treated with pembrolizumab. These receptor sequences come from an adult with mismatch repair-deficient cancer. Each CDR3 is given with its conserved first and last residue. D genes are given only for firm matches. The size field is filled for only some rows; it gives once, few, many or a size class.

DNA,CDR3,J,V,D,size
TGTGCCAGCAGTGACTCTCCCGTCTCTGAGCAGTTCTTC,CASSDSPVSEQFF,TRBJ2-1,TRBV6-4,.,.
TGTGCCAGCAGTTCGCCCGGGACAGGGTTTTACACTGAAGCTTTCTTT,CASSSPGTGFYTEAFF,TRBJ1-1,TRBV28,TRBD1,few
TGCAGCGTTGGGTTTCGCCCAGATGGCTACACCTTC,CSVGFRPDGYTF,TRBJ1-2,TRBV29-1,.,once
TGTGCCAGCAGTGATGAAGGGTTATCCTACGAGCAGTACTTC,CASSDEGLSYEQYF,TRBJ2-7,TRBV6-1,.,.
TGCAGCGTTGGGTCTCAGACCCAGTACTTC,CSVGSQTQYF,TRBJ2-5,TRBV29-1,.,.
TGTGCCAGCAGCCAAGGGGACCTCTCCTACGAGCAGTACTTC,CASSQGDLSYEQYF,TRBJ2-7,TRBV14,.,.
TGTGCCAGCAGCGAAGCCCCCTTACGCACAGGGGGTAGAGAGGGCTACACCTTC,CASSEAPLRTGGREGYTF,TRBJ1-2,TRBV9,TRBD1,few
TGTGCCAGCAGCTTCGGACAGGGGGCGCGACAGCCCCAGCATTTT,CASSFGQGARQPQHF,TRBJ1-5,TRBV5-8,TRBD1,few
TGTGCCATCAGTGAGTGGTCCGCTGGAAACACCATATATTTT,CAISEWSAGNTIYF,TRBJ1-3,TRBV10-3,.,.
TGTGCCAGCAGCGTAGAAAGTCAGGGTAACTATGGCTACACCTTC,CASSVESQGNYGYTF,TRBJ1-2,TRBV9,.,.
TGTGCCAGCTCACCGTCGGGGGAGACCCAGTACTTC,CASSPSGETQYF,TRBJ2-5,TRBV18,.,.
TGTGCCAGCAGCTTAGGAGGGGGGAGTGAGCAGTTCTTC,CASSLGGGSEQFF,TRBJ2-1,TRBV7-9,.,.
TGTGCAAGTCGCTTAGCGACACCGCAGGTTGAGGGGGCCTCTGGAAACACCATATATTTT,CASRLATPQVEGASGNTIYF,TRBJ1-3,TRBV12-2,.,.
TGTGCCAGCAGTTCCCAGGGGGCAACTAATGAAAAACTGTTTTTT,CASSSQGATNEKLFF,TRBJ1-4,TRBV28,TRBD1,.
TGTGCCAGCAGTTTAGGGGAAAACCCTGAGGCTTTCTTT,CASSLGENPEAFF,TRBJ1-1,TRBV28,.,.
TGTGCCAGCAGCCAAAACACTGAAGCTTTCTTT,CASSQNTEAFF,TRBJ1-1,TRBV7-2,.,few
TGTGCCAGCAGCGCTACAAGCTCTGGAAACACCATATATTTT,CASSATSSGNTIYF,TRBJ1-3,TRBV2,.,.
TGTGCCAGCAGCGCTTTCCCGGGACAGGGTTTGGCCGGAAACACCATATATTTT,CASSAFPGQGLAGNTIYF,TRBJ1-3,TRBV9,TRBD1,.
TGTGCCAGCACCGGGGCTAGTCGGGTCTACAATGAGCAGTTCTTC,CASTGASRVYNEQFF,TRBJ2-1,TRBV21-1,.,.
TGTGCCAGCAGCGTAGCGGCCCTCGGCCGAGAGCAGTTCTTC,CASSVAALGREQFF,TRBJ2-1,TRBV9,.,.
TGTGCCAGCAGTATAGCAGGGCGTCCTGGGGCCAACGTCCTGACTTTC,CASSIAGRPGANVLTF,TRBJ2-6,TRBV28,.,.
TGTGCCAGCAGCTTTAGGACAGGGCGGATTGAAAAACTGTTTTTT,CASSFRTGRIEKLFF,TRBJ1-4,TRBV7-9,TRBD1,once
TGTGCCAGCAGTACAACAGGATCAAGCTCCTACGAGCAGTACTTC,CASSTTGSSSYEQYF,TRBJ2-7,TRBV28,.,.
TGCGCCAGCAGCTCTTTAGCGGGGTCCTACAATGAGCAGTTCTTC,CASSSLAGSYNEQFF,TRBJ2-1,TRBV5-1,TRBD2,.
TGTGCCAGTAGCTACAGGGGAGGTGAGCAGCCCCAGCATTTT,CASSYRGGEQPQHF,TRBJ1-5,TRBV19,TRBD1,.
TGTGCCAGCAGAGATTTCCTGGGAGCAAAGCAGTTCTTC,CASRDFLGAKQFF,TRBJ2-1,TRBV27,.,.
TGTGCCAGCAGTGTAACTGTCTTACGACAAAGTCGGGCCAACGTCCTGACTTTC,CASSVTVLRQSRANVLTF,TRBJ2-6,TRBV6-9,.,.
TGTGCCAGCAGAAGGACTAGGATCAGCTACAATGAGCAGTTCTTC,CASRRTRISYNEQFF,TRBJ2-1,TRBV2,TRBD2,.
TGTGCCAGTAGTATGGTCGGGTCTGAAGCTTTCTTT,CASSMVGSEAFF,TRBJ1-1,TRBV19,.,.
TGTGCCAGCATCACACCCGGAAAAGGGACTTACACTGAAGCTTTCTTT,CASITPGKGTYTEAFF,TRBJ1-1,TRBV6-6,.,.
TGCGCCAGCAGCTTGGTAGCTAGCGGACCTCAAGAGACCCAGTACTTC,CASSLVASGPQETQYF,TRBJ2-5,TRBV5-1,TRBD2,.
TGCGCCAGCAGCCAAAAAGCGACAACCAGGGAGCAGTACTTC,CASSQKATTREQYF,TRBJ2-7,TRBV4-1,.,.
TGTGCCATCAGTGACGGCAATCAGCCCCAGCATTTT,CAISDGNQPQHF,TRBJ1-5,TRBV10-3,.,once
TGTGCCTGGAAAGGTATTCCCACGGGTAATTCACCCCTCCACTTT,CAWKGIPTGNSPLHF,TRBJ1-6,TRBV30,.,.
TGTGCCAGCAGCGGACTTCTACAGGGGAACTATGGCTACACCTTC,CASSGLLQGNYGYTF,TRBJ1-2,TRBV28,TRBD1,.
TGTGCCAGCAGCTTAGGCGCGGGAGGGATAGACCATGAGCAGTTCTTC,CASSLGAGGIDHEQFF,TRBJ2-1,TRBV7-8,TRBD2,.
TGTGCCATCAGGGCCCAGACTAGCGGGTACACAGATACGCAGTATTTT,CAIRAQTSGYTDTQYF,TRBJ2-3,TRBV10-3,TRBD2,.
TGTGCCAGCAGCAACTACTACCGGGAGCAGTTCTTC,CASSNYYREQFF,TRBJ2-1,TRBV5-4,.,.
TGTGCCAGCAGCGGGACCGATGGCGAGACCCAGTACTTC,CASSGTDGETQYF,TRBJ2-5,TRBV2,.,.
TGCAGTGCTAGCAGCGAGTACTTC,CSASSEYF,TRBJ2-7,TRBV20-1,.,.
TGTGCCAGCTCACCCTCAACAGGGGGAGGCAGCTATGGCTACACCTTC,CASSPSTGGGSYGYTF,TRBJ1-2,TRBV18,TRBD1,.
TGTGCCAGCAGCTTAGCGGGAGGGGGGTCTCGGAACACTGAAGCTTTCTTT,CASSLAGGGSRNTEAFF,TRBJ1-1,TRBV7-2,.,.
TGTGCCAGCAGCGGCGATGCAACTAATGAAAAACTGTTTTTT,CASSGDATNEKLFF,TRBJ1-4,TRBV9,.,.
TGTGCCAGCAGACCCCCTTTTGCGGGGGTTGGCTACACCTTC,CASRPPFAGVGYTF,TRBJ1-2,TRBV28,.,few
TGTGCCAGCAGTTTAATCCAGGGTGGTCAGCCCCAGCATTTT,CASSLIQGGQPQHF,TRBJ1-5,TRBV6-1,.,few
TGTGCCTGGAGTGTACATAGGGCGGAAAAACTGTTTTTT,CAWSVHRAEKLFF,TRBJ1-4,TRBV30,.,.
TGTGCCAGCAGAGCCGGGACAGGGTGGACCGGGGAGCTGTTTTTT,CASRAGTGWTGELFF,TRBJ2-2,TRBV6-5,TRBD1,.
TGTGCCAGCAGCCAGCTGGCGGGAGAACTAGAGACCCAGTACTTC,CASSQLAGELETQYF,TRBJ2-5,TRBV14,TRBD2,once
TGTGCCAGCAGCCCACTAGCGGGAGTGGCAGATACGCAGTATTTT,CASSPLAGVADTQYF,TRBJ2-3,TRBV28,TRBD2,.
TGTGCCAGCAGCGTCCAAACAGGAACCTACGAGCAGTACTTC,CASSVQTGTYEQYF,TRBJ2-7,TRBV2,.,.
TGTGCCAGCAGCGCAGACAGGATGAACACTGAAGCTTTCTTT,CASSADRMNTEAFF,TRBJ1-1,TRBV9,.,.
TGTGCCAGCAGCTTGGGGCACGGGGGCTACACCTTC,CASSLGHGGYTF,TRBJ1-2,TRBV5-6,.,.
TGCGCCAGCAGACAGTGGGTAGGGCCGGGTTACGAGCAGTACTTC,CASRQWVGPGYEQYF,TRBJ2-7,TRBV5-1,.,.
TGTGCCTCGGACTGGTTGAGCTCCTACAATGAGCAGTTCTTC,CASDWLSSYNEQFF,TRBJ2-1,TRBV30,.,.
TGTGCCAGCAGTGAAGGGGTACTAGCGGGAGACTCCTACGAGCAGTACTTC,CASSEGVLAGDSYEQYF,TRBJ2-7,TRBV6-1,TRBD2,.